Listed here are 24 T cell receptor beta chains from one sample, sequenced in a study of blood T cell repertoires in COVID-19. Sequenced by immunoSEQ multiplex PCR; TCRdb stores in-frame clones only, minus some. The profile shows under 200,000 clones, less than 90% of them singletons. The sequencing sample was made of PBMCs or T cells enriched from blood (not recorded which). The source of these receptors is a woman aged 45 to 65 who had recovered from COVID-19.

V usage is TRBV24-1 and J usage is TRBJ2-6; no reliable D call. Germline values: CDR1 KGHDR, CDR2 SFDVKD. The V gene lost 0 bases and the J gene lost 0 bases, with 14 bases spanning the gap. The CDR3 loop spans 19 amino acids. The DNA of the CDR3 is TGTGCCACCAGTGATTTGCAATACAGCCGCGTCTCTGGGGCCAACGTCCTGACTTTC. Residues: CATSDLQYSRVSGANVLTF.

The V call is TRBV4-1, the J call TRBJ1-2; the match to TRBD1 covers 9 bases. Trimming removed 1 base from V and 5 bases from J; junction bases left unmatched: 5. Looked up from germline, CDR1 is MGHRA and CDR2 is YSYEKL. This CDR3 is built from 15 residues. The CDR3 sequence: CASSQGTGALYGYTF. The CDR3 DNA reads TGCGCCAGCAGCCAAGGGACAGGGGCCCTTTATGGCTACACCTTC.

The V call is TRBV9, the J call TRBJ2-2; D is uncertain. Per the germline V gene, CDR1 is SGDLS and CDR2 is YYNGEE. Trimming took off 0 bases at V and 5 bases at J, with 5 bases between the two ends. The CDR3 is made up of 13 amino acids. The CDR3 coding sequence is TGTGCCAGCAGCGTAGACTTTACCGGGGAGCTGTTTTTT. It translates to CASSVDFTGELFF.

The rearrangement uses TRBV4-1 and TRBJ2-5; 10 positions agree with TRBD2. There are 19 residues in the CDR3. The V segment lost 1 base and the J segment 0 bases; nucleotides outside the gene matches: 11. The germline V gene encodes CDR1 MGHRA and CDR2 YSYEKL. In nucleotides, the CDR3 is TGCGCCAGCAGCCAAGCGGGTCAAGGACTAGCGGCCGACCAAGAGACCCAGTACTTC. Translation: CASSQAGQGLAADQETQYF.

J is TRBJ2-7 and V is TRBV4-2, with TRBD2 identical over 14 bases. Trimming at V came to 4 bases and at J to 7 bases, leaving 3 bases not matched to a gene. Per the germline V gene, CDR1 is LGHNA and CDR2 is YNFKEQ. The CDR3 covers 14 residues. The CDR3 here is CASSPGLAGVEQYF. The CDR3 DNA reads as TGTGCCAGCAGCCCGGGACTAGCGGGAGTGGAGCAGTACTTC.

This chain connects TRBV7-9 to TRBJ2-6, with TRBD1 as a possible D gene (5 bases). CDR1 is SEHNR, CDR2 FQNEAQ, per germline (reference sequence). The CDR3 is made up of 17 amino acids. Trimming removed 1 base at V and 4 bases at J, with 14 bases between. CDR3 amino acids: CASSLDARARGANVLTF. The CDR3, as DNA: TGTGCCAGCAGCTTAGATGCCAGGGCGCGGGGGGCCAACGTCCTGACTTTC.

The J gene is TRBJ1-5, the V gene TRBV7-8; TRBD1 might be the D (6 bases). Germline values: CDR1 SGHVS, CDR2 FQNEAQ. The CDR3 has 17 amino acids. The V end was cut by 1 base, the J end by 2 bases, with 15 bases between. In DNA form, the CDR3 reads TGTGCCAGCAGCTTAGAAGGGGGGGGCTTTCGCAATCAGCCCCAGCATTTT. It specifies CASSLEGGGFRNQPQHF.

The J gene is TRBJ2-1, the V gene TRBV19; 7 bases map to TRBD1. CDR3 length: 13 amino acids. With V trimmed by 9 bases and J by 1 base, 3 bases remained unmatched. The V gene's germline CDR1 is LNHDA and CDR2 SQIVND (reference sequence). The CDR3 loop is CASGTASYNEQFF. The CDR3 region has the DNA TGTGCCAGCGGGACAGCTTCCTACAATGAGCAGTTCTTC.

The rearrangement joins TRBV7-9 to TRBJ2-5, with 7 bases aligning to TRBD1. Germline V CDR1 and CDR2: SEHNR, FQNEAQ (reference sequence). Trimming at V came to 1 base and at J to 0 bases, leaving 8 bases not matched to a gene. The CDR3 is 17 amino acids. This CDR3 reads CASSLGGWDSYQETQYF. CDR3 sequence (DNA): TGTGCCAGCAGCTTAGGTGGTTGGGACAGTTACCAAGAGACCCAGTACTTC.

This chain joins TRBV6-4 and TRBJ2-5; TRBD2 agrees at 11 bases. CDR3 length equals 18 residues. The germline V gene has CDR1 MRHNA and CDR2 SNTAGT. Trimming took 5 bases from V and 0 from J; bases not matched to a gene: 11. CDR3 coding DNA: TGTGCCAGCAGTACATACCAACTAGCGGGAGCCGACCAAGAGACCCAGTACTTC. This translates into CASSTYQLAGADQETQYF.

The chain employs TRBV28 and TRBJ2-4; D perhaps matches TRBD2 (5 bases). V lost 2 bases, J lost 0 bases, and 8 bases lay in between. The germline V gene encodes CDR1 MDHEN and CDR2 SYDVKM. The CDR3 consists of 15 residues. The CDR3 loop is CASSLIREAKNIQYF. CDR3 DNA sequence: TGTGCCAGCAGTTTAATCCGGGAAGCCAAAAACATTCAGTACTTC.

The chain employs TRBV2 and TRBJ2-2, with D possibly being TRBD1 (5 bases). This CDR3 spans 17 amino acids. Germline loops: CDR1 SNHLY, CDR2 FYNNEI. Deletions cut 7 bases from V and 1 base from J, with 19 bases between. For the CDR3, the DNA is TGTGCCAGCATGGGCCAGGGTCGGGTGGGGAACACCGGGGAGCTGTTTTTT. Its translation: CASMGQGRVGNTGELFF.

This clone was seen only once. V usage is TRBV28 and J usage is TRBJ2-2; D might be TRBD1 (6 bases). Germline V gene data show CDR1 as MDHEN and CDR2 as SYDVKM. The CDR3 loop spans 15 amino acids. Trimming left V 3 bases short and J 2 bases short, with 10 bases between. The CDR3 region is CASSFGTTNTGELFF. In DNA form, the CDR3 reads TGTGCCAGCAGTTTTGGGACAACTAACACCGGGGAGCTGTTTTTT.

A single count supports this clone. The CDR3 nucleotides are TGTGCCAGCAGTATCCGGGACAGGGGGGAAGCTTTCTTT. The encoded protein is CASSIRDRGEAFF. J is TRBJ1-1 and V is TRBV2; 11 nucleotides line up with TRBD1. Germline CDR1 SNHLY, CDR2 FYNNEI. The CDR3 sequence is 13 residues long. Unmatched junction bases numbered 4, after V lost 5 bases and J lost 8 bases. Full variable domain (remainder filled in from reference TRBV2 and TRBJ1-1): EPEVTQTPSHQVTQMGQEVILRCVPISNHLYFYWYRQILGQKVEFLVSFYNNEISEKSEIFDDQFSVERPDGSNFTLKIRSTKLEDSAMYFCASSIRDRGEAFFGQGTRLTVV.

The chain has TRBV21-1 and TRBJ2-6; the D segment call TRBD2 is taken from the table without a DNA check. TRBV21-1 is recorded as a pseudogene. The CDR3 spans 14 residues. CDR3 nucleotide sequence: TGTGCCGGACTACAGGTCTCCGGGGCCAACGTCCTGACTTTC. Translation gives CAGLQVSGANVLTF.

The chain couples TRBV12-3 or TRBV12-4 to TRBJ1-6; 9 positions match TRBD1. V lost 6 bases and J lost 7; bases outside the gene matches: 1. The CDR3 is made up of 13 amino acids. The CDR3 sequence: CASRDRGNSPLHF. The CDR3 DNA sequence: TGTGCCAGCAGGGACAGGGGAAATTCACCCCTCCACTTT.

This chain joins TRBV5-4 and TRBJ2-6, with D perhaps TRBD1 (5 bases). V lost 3 bases and J lost 1, with 8 bases in between. The germline V gene encodes CDR1 SGHNT and CDR2 YYREEE (reference sequence). The CDR3 extends over 15 amino acids. The CDR3 spells CASSSQGSGANVLTF. The CDR3 DNA sequence: TGTGCCAGCAGCTCCCAGGGATCTGGGGCCAACGTCCTGACTTTC.

In this sample, this clone turned up once. The rearrangement uses TRBV7-2 and TRBJ2-7; no firm D call. V dropped 1 base and J dropped 8 bases, with 21 bases sitting between them. CDR1 is SGHTA and CDR2 is FQGNSA in the germline V gene. The CDR3 has 16 residues. CDR3 in amino acids: CASSLGRTATHGQQYF. For the CDR3, the DNA is TGTGCCAGCAGCTTAGGGCGAACAGCAACCCACGGCCAGCAGTACTTC.

The rearrangement links TRBV5-1 to TRBJ2-1, with TRBD2 matching over 7 bases. The CDR3 runs 14 residues. Per the germline V gene, CDR1 is SGHRS and CDR2 is YFSETQ. V lost 1 base and J lost 3; bases outside the gene matches: 1. DNA of the CDR3: TGCGCCAGCAGCTTGACGGGAGGCTACAATGAGCAGTTCTTC. Its translation is CASSLTGGYNEQFF.

The V call is TRBV5-6, the J call TRBJ2-5, with TRBD2 identical over 9 bases. The V segment lost 4 bases and the J segment 3 bases; nucleotides outside the gene matches: 4. The CDR3 spans 14 residues. Germline CDR1 SGHDT, CDR2 YYEEEE. CDR3 bases: TGTGCCAGCAGCCCGGGACTAGCAGAAGAGACCCAGTACTTC. Translation: CASSPGLAEETQYF.

The V call is TRBV7-2, the J call TRBJ2-5, with TRBD2 matching 8 bases. Germline trimming cut 6 bases from V and 3 bases from J; bases unmatched to any gene: 3. This CDR3 spans 13 amino acids. Germline loops: CDR1 SGHTA, CDR2 FQGNSA. The CDR3 sequence: CASRPLAEETQYF. Here the CDR3 DNA reads TGTGCCAGCAGACCACTAGCGGAAGAGACCCAGTACTTC. The whole variable domain, remainder taken from reference TRBV7-2 and TRBJ2-5, is GAGVSQSPSNKVTEKGKDVELRCDPISGHTALYWYRQSLGQGLEFLIYFQGNSAPDKSGLPSDRFSAERTGGSVSTLTIQRTQQEDSAVYLCASRPLAEETQYFGPGTRLLVL.

The chain carries TRBV18 and TRBJ2-1; TRBD2 might be the D (6 bases). V lost 3 bases and J lost 3, with 21 bases in between. CDR1 KGHSH and CDR2 LQKENI come from the germline V gene. CDR3 length: 18 residues. CDR3 in amino acids: CASSPPTFTGVGYNEQFF. Written as DNA, the CDR3 is TGTGCCAGCTCACCGCCTACATTTACGGGAGTGGGCTACAATGAGCAGTTCTTC.

The rearrangement joins TRBV14 to TRBJ2-2, with D possibly matching TRBD1 (5 bases). The CDR3 loop spans 16 amino acids. Between the trimmed V and J ends, which lost 1 base and 6 bases, there was a span of 15 bases. Germline assignment: CDR1 SGHDN and CDR2 FVKESK. The CDR3 loop reads CASSQGAGWRSGELFF. DNA for the CDR3: TGTGCCAGCAGCCAAGGCGCAGGGTGGCGGTCCGGGGAGCTGTTTTTT.

The V and J genes are TRBV6-1 and TRBJ2-7; D is possibly TRBD2 (6 bases). The CDR3 has 14 residues. Germline V lookup: CDR1 MNHNS, CDR2 SASEGT. The V end was cut by 2 bases, the J end by 6 bases, with 14 bases between. CDR3 nucleotides: TGTGCCAGCAGTGAATCGGGGGAGGTGGGCGAGCAGTACTTC. This gives the protein CASSESGEVGEQYF.